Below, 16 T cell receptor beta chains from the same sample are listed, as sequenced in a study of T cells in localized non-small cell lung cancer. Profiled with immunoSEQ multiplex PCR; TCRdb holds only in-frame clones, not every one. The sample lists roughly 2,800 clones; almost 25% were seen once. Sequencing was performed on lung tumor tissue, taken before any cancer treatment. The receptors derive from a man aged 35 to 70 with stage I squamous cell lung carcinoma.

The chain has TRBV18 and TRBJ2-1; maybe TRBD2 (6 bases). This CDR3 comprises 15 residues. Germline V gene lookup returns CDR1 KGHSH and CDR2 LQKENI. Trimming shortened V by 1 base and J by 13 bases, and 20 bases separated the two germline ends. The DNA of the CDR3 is TGTGCCAGCTCACCACGGGGGGTCGCGGGGCTGGAACAGTTCTTC. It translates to CASSPRGVAGLEQFF.

The CDR3 coding sequence is TGTGCCAGCAGCCAGTTACTTCAGGTGCGAGTCACTGAAGCTTTCTTT. Amino acids: CASSQLLQVRVTEAFF. The chain carries TRBV11-3 and TRBJ1-1; D call uncertain. The CDR3 has 16 amino acids. Germline assignment: CDR1 SGHNT and CDR2 YENEEA. Trimming cost V 5 bases and J 4 bases, with 20 bases left between them.

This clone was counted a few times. The CDR3 loop reads CASSLTAGTDQPQHF. In DNA form, the CDR3 reads TGTGCCAGCAGCTTAACGGCCGGGACGGATCAGCCCCAGCATTTT. The rearrangement links TRBV11-3 to TRBJ1-5, with D perhaps TRBD1 (5 bases). V lost 2 bases and J lost 5, with 13 bases in between. Germline V gene sequence: CDR1 SGHNT, CDR2 YENEEA. The CDR3 is 15 residues long.

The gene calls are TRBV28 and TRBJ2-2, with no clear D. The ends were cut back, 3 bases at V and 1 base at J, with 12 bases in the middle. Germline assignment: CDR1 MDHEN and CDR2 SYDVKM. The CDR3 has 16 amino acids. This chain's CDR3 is CASSFNPGVNTGELFF. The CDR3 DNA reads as TGTGCCAGCAGTTTTAATCCGGGCGTGAACACCGGGGAGCTGTTTTTT.

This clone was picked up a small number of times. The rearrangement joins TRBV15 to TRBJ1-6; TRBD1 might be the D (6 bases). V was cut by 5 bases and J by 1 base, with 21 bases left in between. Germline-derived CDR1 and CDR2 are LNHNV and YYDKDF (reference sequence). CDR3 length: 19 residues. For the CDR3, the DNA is TGTGCCACCAGCGCGATCGGGGGGACACTTCTGTCCTATAATTCACCCCTCCACTTT. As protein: CATSAIGGTLLSYNSPLHF.

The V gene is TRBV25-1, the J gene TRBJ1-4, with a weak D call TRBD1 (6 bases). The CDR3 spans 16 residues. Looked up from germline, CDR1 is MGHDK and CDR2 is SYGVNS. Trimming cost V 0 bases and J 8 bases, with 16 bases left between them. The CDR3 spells CASSEYRGPRLEKLFF. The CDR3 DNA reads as TGTGCCAGCAGTGAATACAGGGGACCCCGGTTAGAAAAACTGTTTTTT.

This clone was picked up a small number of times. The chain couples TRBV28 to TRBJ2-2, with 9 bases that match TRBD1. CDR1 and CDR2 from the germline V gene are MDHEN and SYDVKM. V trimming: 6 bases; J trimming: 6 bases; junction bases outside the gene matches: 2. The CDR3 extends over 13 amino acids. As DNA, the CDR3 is TGTGCCAGCAGAAGACAGGGGGCCGGGGAGCTGTTTTTT. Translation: CASRRQGAGELFF.

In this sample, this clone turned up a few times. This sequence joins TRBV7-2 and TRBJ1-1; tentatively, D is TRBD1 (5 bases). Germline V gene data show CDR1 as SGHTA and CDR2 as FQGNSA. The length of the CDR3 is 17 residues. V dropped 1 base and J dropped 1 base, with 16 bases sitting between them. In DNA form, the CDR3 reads TGTGCCAGCAGCTTAGGGAGGAGGGGCATACGGAACACTGAAGCTTTCTTT. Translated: CASSLGRRGIRNTEAFF.

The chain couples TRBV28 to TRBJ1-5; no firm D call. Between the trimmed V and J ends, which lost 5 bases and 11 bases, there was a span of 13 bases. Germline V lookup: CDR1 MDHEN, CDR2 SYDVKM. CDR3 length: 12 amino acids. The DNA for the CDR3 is TGTGCCAGCAGTCCCTTACGGACGTCCCAGCATTTT. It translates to CASSPLRTSQHF. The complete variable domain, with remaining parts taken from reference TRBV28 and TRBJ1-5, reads DVKVTQSSRYLVKRTGEKVFLECVQDMDHENMFWYRQDPGLGLRLIYFSYDVKMKEKGDIPEGYSVSREKKERFSLILESASTNQTSMYLCASSPLRTSQHFGDGTRLSIL.

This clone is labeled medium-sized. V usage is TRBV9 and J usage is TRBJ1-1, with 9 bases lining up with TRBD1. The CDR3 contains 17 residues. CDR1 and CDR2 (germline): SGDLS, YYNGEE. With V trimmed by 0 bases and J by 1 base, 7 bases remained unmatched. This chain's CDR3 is CASSVGSGTGRNTEAFF. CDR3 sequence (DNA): TGTGCCAGCAGCGTAGGATCGGGGACAGGGAGGAACACTGAAGCTTTCTTT.

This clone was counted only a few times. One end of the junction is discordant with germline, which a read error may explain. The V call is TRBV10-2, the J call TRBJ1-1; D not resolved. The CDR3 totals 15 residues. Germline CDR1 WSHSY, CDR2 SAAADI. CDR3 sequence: CASSESTALNTEAFF. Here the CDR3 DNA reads TGCGCCAGCAGTGAGTCGACGGCCCTGAATACTGAAGCTTTCTTT.

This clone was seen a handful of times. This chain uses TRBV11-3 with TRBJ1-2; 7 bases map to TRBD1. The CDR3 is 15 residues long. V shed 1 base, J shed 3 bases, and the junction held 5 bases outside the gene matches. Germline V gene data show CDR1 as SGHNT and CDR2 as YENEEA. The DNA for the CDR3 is TGTGCCAGCAGCTTAGTACAGGGGAGGGACTATGGCTACACCTTC. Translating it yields CASSLVQGRDYGYTF.

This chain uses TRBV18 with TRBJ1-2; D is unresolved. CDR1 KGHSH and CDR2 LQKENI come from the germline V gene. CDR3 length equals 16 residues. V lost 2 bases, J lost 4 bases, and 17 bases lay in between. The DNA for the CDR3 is TGTGCCAGCTCACCAGGCCCGGGAACGACCCCCTATGGCTACACCTTC. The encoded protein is CASSPGPGTTPYGYTF.

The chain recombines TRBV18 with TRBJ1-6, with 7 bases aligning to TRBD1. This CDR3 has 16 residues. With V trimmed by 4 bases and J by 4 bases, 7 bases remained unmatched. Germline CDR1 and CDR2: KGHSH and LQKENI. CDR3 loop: CASSRDSNPYNSPLHF. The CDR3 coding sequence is TGTGCCAGCTCACGGGACAGTAACCCTTATAATTCACCCCTCCACTTT.

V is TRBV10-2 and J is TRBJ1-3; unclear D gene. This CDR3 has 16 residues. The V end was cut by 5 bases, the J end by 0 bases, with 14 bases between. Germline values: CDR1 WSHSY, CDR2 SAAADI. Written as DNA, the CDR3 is TGCGCCAGCAGTCCTGACTGGTCTCTCTCTGGAAACACCATATATTTT. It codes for CASSPDWSLSGNTIYF.

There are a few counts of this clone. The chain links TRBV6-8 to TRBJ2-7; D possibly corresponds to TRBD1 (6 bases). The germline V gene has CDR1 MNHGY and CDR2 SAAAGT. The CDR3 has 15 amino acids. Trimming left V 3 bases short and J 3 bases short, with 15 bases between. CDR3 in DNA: TGTGCCAGCAGTTATGTGGCAGGGGAGATCTACGAGCAGTACTTC. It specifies CASSYVAGEIYEQYF.